The rows below give T cell receptor beta chains drawn from one sample of a study of blood T cells in healthy people across ages. Each CDR3 protein gets one entry after TCRdb re-called the 5' RACE reads with MiXCR. The data contain some 710,000 distinct CDR3 sequences, 46% of them singletons. The sequencing sample was made of blood. All receptors come from a man at least 80 years old in good health. The CDR3 runs from the conserved cysteine through the conserved F or W. The order of the fields is D gene, V gene, J gene, clone size, CDR3 length, CDR3 DNA, CDR3 protein. The D gene is left open where the match is weak. Size tells how often a clone was seen (once, few, many) or the class of an expanded clone, and some rows leave it out.

d_gene: .
v_gene: TRBV29-1
j_gene: TRBJ2-7
abundance: once
len: 12
CDR3nt: TGCAGCGTGGGTACAGGGATCTACGAGCAGTACTTC
CDR3aa: CSVGTGIYEQYF

d_gene: .
v_gene: TRBV29-1
j_gene: TRBJ2-7
abundance: many
len: 12
CDR3nt: TGCAGCGTTGAGGAGGCGGAATACGAGCAGTACTTC
CDR3aa: CSVEEAEYEQYF

d_gene: TRBD2
v_gene: TRBV11-2
j_gene: TRBJ2-1
abundance: .
len: 17
CDR3nt: TGTGCCAGCAGCGATCCGGGACTAGCGCAGAACTACAATGAGCAGTTCTTC
CDR3aa: CASSDPGLAQNYNEQFF

d_gene: .
v_gene: TRBV11-2
j_gene: TRBJ2-7
abundance: .
len: 16
CDR3nt: TGTGCCAGCAGCTTATTTTGGGGACCAAAGACCGGCGAGCAGTACTTC
CDR3aa: CASSLFWGPKTGEQYF

d_gene: .
v_gene: TRBV7-3
j_gene: TRBJ2-1
abundance: .
len: 17
CDR3nt: TGTGCCAGCAGCTTACGGGACACTGGCCACTCCTACAATGAGCAGTTCTTC
CDR3aa: CASSLRDTGHSYNEQFF

d_gene: .
v_gene: TRBV5-1
j_gene: TRBJ2-7
abundance: .
len: 14
CDR3nt: TGCGCCAGCAGCAGAGACAACCTGGGCTACGAGCAGTACTTC
CDR3aa: CASSRDNLGYEQYF

d_gene: TRBD2
v_gene: TRBV6-6
j_gene: TRBJ2-5
abundance: .
len: 16
CDR3nt: TGTGCCAGCATTTCCGGGACTAGCGGGTACCAAGAGACCCAGTACTTC
CDR3aa: CASISGTSGYQETQYF

d_gene: .
v_gene: TRBV7-9
j_gene: TRBJ2-3
abundance: .
len: 10
CDR3nt: TGTGCCATTGCCGGGGATACGCAGTATTTT
CDR3aa: CAIAGDTQYF

d_gene: TRBD2
v_gene: TRBV7-9
j_gene: TRBJ2-1
abundance: once
len: 17
CDR3nt: TGTGCCAGCAGCCTCCGGACTAGCGGGAGTTTTGGCGATGAGCAGTTCTTC
CDR3aa: CASSLRTSGSFGDEQFF

d_gene: .
v_gene: TRBV28
j_gene: TRBJ2-6
abundance: .
len: 16
CDR3nt: TGTGCCAGCAGTTTACCCCCAGGGGTTGGGGCCAACGTCCTGACTTTC
CDR3aa: CASSLPPGVGANVLTF

d_gene: .
v_gene: TRBV6-2/TRBV6-3
j_gene: TRBJ2-2
abundance: .
len: 14
CDR3nt: TGTGCCAGCAAGCGGCGAGCGAGCACCGGGGAGCTGTTTTTT
CDR3aa: CASKRRASTGELFF

d_gene: TRBD1
v_gene: TRBV7-2
j_gene: TRBJ2-4
abundance: many
len: 15
CDR3nt: TGTGCCAGCAGCTTAGCGGGGGACAGTAAAAACATTCAGTACTTC
CDR3aa: CASSLAGDSKNIQYF

d_gene: TRBD1
v_gene: TRBV12-3/TRBV12-4
j_gene: TRBJ2-7
abundance: many
len: 11
CDR3nt: TGTGCCAGCGGTGCAGGGGGAAGGCAGTACTTC
CDR3aa: CASGAGGRQYF

d_gene: .
v_gene: TRBV7-2
j_gene: TRBJ2-7
abundance: .
len: 16
CDR3nt: TGTGCCAGCAGCTTGGGTAGGGGCTCCAGCTCCTACGAGCAGTACTTC
CDR3aa: CASSLGRGSSSYEQYF

d_gene: .
v_gene: TRBV20-1
j_gene: TRBJ1-2
abundance: .
len: 16
CDR3nt: TGCGGTGCTCTTCTTGTAGACAGGTCCCCTTCCTATGGCTACACCTTC
CDR3aa: CGALLVDRSPSYGYTF

d_gene: .
v_gene: TRBV6-5
j_gene: TRBJ2-2
abundance: .
len: 12
CDR3nt: TGTGCCAGCAGTTACAGGGTCGGGGAGCTGTTTTTT
CDR3aa: CASSYRVGELFF

d_gene: .
v_gene: TRBV6-4
j_gene: TRBJ2-1
abundance: .
len: 15
CDR3nt: TGTGCCAAAGTAGGGGACCCGCCCCCAGGGGATGAGCAGTTCTTC
CDR3aa: CAKVGDPPPGDEQFF

d_gene: .
v_gene: TRBV12-3/TRBV12-4
j_gene: TRBJ2-3
abundance: once
len: 14
CDR3nt: TGTGCCAGCAGATCCATTACTAGCACAGATACGCAGTATTTT
CDR3aa: CASRSITSTDTQYF

d_gene: .
v_gene: TRBV5-1
j_gene: TRBJ2-1
abundance: .
len: 18
CDR3nt: TGCGCCAGCAGGACGCAGCCGGCTGGGGGGCTTGCCTACAATGAGCAGTTCTTC
CDR3aa: CASRTQPAGGLAYNEQFF

d_gene: TRBD1
v_gene: TRBV6-2/TRBV6-3
j_gene: TRBJ2-1
abundance: .
len: 17
CDR3nt: TGTGCCAGCAGTCCGCTGTTTGGGACAGGGGACCACAATGAGCAGTTCTTC
CDR3aa: CASSPLFGTGDHNEQFF

d_gene: TRBD2
v_gene: TRBV20-1
j_gene: TRBJ2-1
abundance: few
len: 16
CDR3nt: TGCAGTGCTAATAGACTAGCGGGAGAGGTCTACAATGAGCAGTTCTTC
CDR3aa: CSANRLAGEVYNEQFF

d_gene: .
v_gene: TRBV2
j_gene: TRBJ2-7
abundance: many
len: 12
CDR3nt: TGTGCCAGCAAGATCTCCAAATACGAGCAGTACTTC
CDR3aa: CASKISKYEQYF

d_gene: .
v_gene: TRBV7-2
j_gene: TRBJ2-3
abundance: .
len: 20
CDR3nt: TGTGCCAGCAGCTTTCGGTTATCGAGGGGCTCCCATGCTAGCACAGATACGCAGTATTTT
CDR3aa: CASSFRLSRGSHASTDTQYF

d_gene: .
v_gene: TRBV21-1
j_gene: TRBJ2-1
abundance: .
len: 10
CDR3nt: TGTGCCAGCAGGATCAATGAGCAGTTCTTC
CDR3aa: CASRINEQFF

d_gene: .
v_gene: TRBV28
j_gene: TRBJ2-7
abundance: .
len: 16
CDR3nt: TGTGCCAGCAGTTGGACCGGCAATCTAGGAGGCAATGAGCAGTACTTC
CDR3aa: CASSWTGNLGGNEQYF

d_gene: .
v_gene: TRBV7-3
j_gene: TRBJ1-1
abundance: .
len: 18
CDR3nt: TGTGCCAGCAGCTTAAGAGTACACAAACCCACCTTGGACACTGAAGCTTTCTTT
CDR3aa: CASSLRVHKPTLDTEAFF

d_gene: .
v_gene: TRBV29-1
j_gene: TRBJ1-2
abundance: .
len: 13
CDR3nt: TGCAGCGTTGAAGATCCAGGGCATAATGGCTACACCTTC
CDR3aa: CSVEDPGHNGYTF

d_gene: .
v_gene: TRBV11-2
j_gene: TRBJ2-3
abundance: few
len: 14
CDR3nt: TGTGCCAGCAGCTGGGCAGGGCTCACAGATACGCAGTATTTT
CDR3aa: CASSWAGLTDTQYF

d_gene: TRBD1
v_gene: TRBV25-1
j_gene: TRBJ2-5
abundance: .
len: 15
CDR3nt: TGTGCCAGCAGTGAACCCGGGACAGGGGATGGGACCCAGTACTTC
CDR3aa: CASSEPGTGDGTQYF

d_gene: .
v_gene: TRBV10-3
j_gene: TRBJ2-1
abundance: few
len: 12
CDR3nt: TGTGCCATCAGTGAGTCGGACCGGGAGCAGTTCTTC
CDR3aa: CAISESDREQFF

d_gene: .
v_gene: TRBV6-2/TRBV6-3
j_gene: TRBJ2-7
abundance: few
len: 12
CDR3nt: TGTGCCAGCCGACTCGGGGCTGGGGAGCAGTACTTC
CDR3aa: CASRLGAGEQYF

d_gene: TRBD2
v_gene: TRBV5-1
j_gene: TRBJ2-7
abundance: .
len: 16
CDR3nt: TGTGCCAGCAGCTTAGGTCTAGCGGGAGTGTCCTACGAGCAGTACTTC
CDR3aa: CASSLGLAGVSYEQYF

d_gene: .
v_gene: TRBV7-2
j_gene: TRBJ1-5
abundance: .
len: 14
CDR3nt: TGTGCCAGCAGCTTCTCTCCTGACGATCAGCCCCAGCATTTT
CDR3aa: CASSFSPDDQPQHF

d_gene: TRBD2
v_gene: TRBV20-1
j_gene: TRBJ2-1
abundance: .
len: 15
CDR3nt: TGCAGTGCCCTACCCCTAGCGGGAGGGGGGAATGAGCAGTTCTTC
CDR3aa: CSALPLAGGGNEQFF

d_gene: .
v_gene: TRBV27
j_gene: TRBJ1-2
abundance: few
len: 13
CDR3nt: TGTGCCAGCAGTGGGGATGACAGAAATGGCTACACCTTC
CDR3aa: CASSGDDRNGYTF

d_gene: .
v_gene: TRBV12-3/TRBV12-4
j_gene: TRBJ1-1
abundance: .
len: 14
CDR3nt: TGTGCCAGCAGTTCTTACGGGATCGACACTGAAGCTTTCTTT
CDR3aa: CASSSYGIDTEAFF

d_gene: .
v_gene: TRBV21-1
j_gene: TRBJ2-1
abundance: few
len: 15
CDR3nt: TGTGCCAGCAGCATCTCCGGGACAGACTACAATGAGCAGTTCTTC
CDR3aa: CASSISGTDYNEQFF

d_gene: .
v_gene: TRBV6-1
j_gene: TRBJ1-5
abundance: .
len: 16
CDR3nt: TGTGCCAGCAGTGAGGGGCAGGGGCGTAATAGGCAGCCCCAGCATTTT
CDR3aa: CASSEGQGRNRQPQHF

d_gene: .
v_gene: TRBV7-2
j_gene: TRBJ2-7
abundance: .
len: 13
CDR3nt: TGTGCCAGCAGTTGGGCATCCACCTACGAGCAGTACTTC
CDR3aa: CASSWASTYEQYF

d_gene: TRBD1
v_gene: TRBV12-3/TRBV12-4
j_gene: TRBJ2-7
abundance: .
len: 14
CDR3nt: TGTGCCAGCAGTAAGGACAGGGGCCTCTACGAGCAGTACTTC
CDR3aa: CASSKDRGLYEQYF

d_gene: .
v_gene: TRBV3-1
j_gene: TRBJ1-2
abundance: .
len: 18
CDR3nt: TGTGCCAGCAGCCAAGATTACGAGGCACCTCTTTGGAGCTATGGCTACACCTTC
CDR3aa: CASSQDYEAPLWSYGYTF

d_gene: TRBD2
v_gene: TRBV20-1
j_gene: TRBJ2-3
abundance: .
len: 15
CDR3nt: TGCAGTGCACCCGGACTAGCGGGAGTGTCAGATACGCAGTATTTT
CDR3aa: CSAPGLAGVSDTQYF

d_gene: .
v_gene: TRBV19
j_gene: TRBJ2-3
abundance: .
len: 15
CDR3nt: TGTGCCAGTAGTGTCAGTGGGCCACTCCAGCATACGCAGTATTTT
CDR3aa: CASSVSGPLQHTQYF